This T cell receptor beta chain comes out of a study of OX40 agonist ivuxolimab in advanced cancers. Method: immunoSEQ multiplex PCR; TCRdb's copy keeps in-frame clones and lacks some. The sample shows 9,500 to 14,000 clones, about 80% of them seen only once. Germline V gene lookup returns CDR1 MNHNY and CDR2 SVGAGI (reference sequence). V shed 6 bases, J shed 0 bases, and the junction held 4 bases outside the gene matches. This CDR3 has 15 residues. The sequenced sample was CD4+ or CD8+ T cells sorted from blood, obtained in a trial of the OX40 agonist ivuxolimab. V usage is TRBV6-6 and J usage is TRBJ2-1; 8 bases line up with TRBD2. The clonotype comes from an adult with an advanced solid tumor such as melanoma, head and neck, liver or kidney cancer. In DNA, the CDR3 is TGTGCCAGCAGCATTAGCGGGGACTCCTACAATGAGCAGTTCTTC. Protein sequence: CASSISGDSYNEQFF.